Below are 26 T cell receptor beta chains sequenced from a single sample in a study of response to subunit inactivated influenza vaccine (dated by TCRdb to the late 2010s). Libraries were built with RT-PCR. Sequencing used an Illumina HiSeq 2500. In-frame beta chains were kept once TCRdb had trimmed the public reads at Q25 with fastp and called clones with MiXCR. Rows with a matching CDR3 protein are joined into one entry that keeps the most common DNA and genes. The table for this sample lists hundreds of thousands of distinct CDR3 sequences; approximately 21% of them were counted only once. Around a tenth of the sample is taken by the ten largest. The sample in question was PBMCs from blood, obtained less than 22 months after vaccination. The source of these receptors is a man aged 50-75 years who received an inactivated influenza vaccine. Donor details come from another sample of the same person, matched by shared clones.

In DNA form, the CDR3 reads TGCAGCGTACCCCTACCGGGGGCCAAAAACATTCAGTACTTC. Amino acid sequence: CSVPLPGAKNIQYF. V and J are TRBV29-1 and TRBJ2-4, with a possible D match to TRBD2 (5 bases). With 6 bases removed from V and 1 base from J, the gap between germline ends came to 13 bases. The CDR3 runs to 14 residues. CDR1 and CDR2 (germline): SQVTM, ANQGSEA.

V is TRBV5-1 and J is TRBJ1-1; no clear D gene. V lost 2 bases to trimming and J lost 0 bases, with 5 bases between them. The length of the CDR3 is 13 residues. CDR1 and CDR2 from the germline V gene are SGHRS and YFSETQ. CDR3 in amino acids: CASSFFMNTEAFF. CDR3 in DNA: TGCGCCAGCAGCTTTTTCATGAACACTGAAGCTTTCTTT.

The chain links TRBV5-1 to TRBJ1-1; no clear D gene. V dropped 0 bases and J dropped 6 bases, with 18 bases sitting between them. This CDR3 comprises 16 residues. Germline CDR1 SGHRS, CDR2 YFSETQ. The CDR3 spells CASSLEMTGLNPEAFF. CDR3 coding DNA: TGCGCCAGCAGCTTGGAAATGACCGGGCTCAACCCTGAAGCTTTCTTT.

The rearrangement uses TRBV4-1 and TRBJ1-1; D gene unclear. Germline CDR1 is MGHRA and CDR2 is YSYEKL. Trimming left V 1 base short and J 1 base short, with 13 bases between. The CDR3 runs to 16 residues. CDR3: CASSQGSRLKNTEAFF. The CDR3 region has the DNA TGCGCCAGCAGCCAAGGGAGTAGGCTCAAGAACACTGAAGCTTTCTTT.

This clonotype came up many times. CDR3 protein: CATSDSKTSGSRELFF. The CDR3 DNA is TGTGCCACCAGTGACTCGAAGACTAGCGGGAGCCGGGAGCTGTTTTTT. The rearrangement links TRBV24-1 to TRBJ2-2, with 12 bases matching TRBD2. From germline, CDR1 is KGHDR and CDR2 SFDVKD. This CDR3 has 16 amino acids. The V gene end was trimmed by 4 bases and the J gene end by 9 bases; junction bases not matched to a gene: 8.

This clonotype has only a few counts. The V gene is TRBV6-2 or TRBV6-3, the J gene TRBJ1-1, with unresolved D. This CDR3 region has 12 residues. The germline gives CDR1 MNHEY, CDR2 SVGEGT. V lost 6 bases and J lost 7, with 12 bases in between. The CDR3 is CASRFGDLEAFF. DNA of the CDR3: TGTGCCAGCAGGTTCGGTGATCTTGAAGCTTTCTTT.

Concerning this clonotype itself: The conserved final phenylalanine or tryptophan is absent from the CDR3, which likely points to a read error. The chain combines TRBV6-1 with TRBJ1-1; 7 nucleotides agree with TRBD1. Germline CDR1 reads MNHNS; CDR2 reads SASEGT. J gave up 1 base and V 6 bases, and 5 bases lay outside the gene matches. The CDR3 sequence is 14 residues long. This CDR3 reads CASSETGTNTEAFL. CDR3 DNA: TGTGCCAGCAGCGAGACAGGGACGAACACTGAAGCTTTCCTT.

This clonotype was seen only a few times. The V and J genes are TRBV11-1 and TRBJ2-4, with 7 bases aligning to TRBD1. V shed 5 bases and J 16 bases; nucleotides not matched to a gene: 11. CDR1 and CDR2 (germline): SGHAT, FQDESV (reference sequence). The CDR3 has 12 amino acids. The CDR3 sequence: CASSPQGGASYF. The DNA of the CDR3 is TGTGCCAGCAGCCCCCAAGGGGGCGCTTCCTACTTC.

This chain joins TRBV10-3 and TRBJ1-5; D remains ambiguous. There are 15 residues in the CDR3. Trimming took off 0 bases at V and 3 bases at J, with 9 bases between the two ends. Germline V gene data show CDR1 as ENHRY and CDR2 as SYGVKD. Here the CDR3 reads CAISESGEINQPQHF. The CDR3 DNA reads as TGTGCCATCAGTGAGTCTGGAGAAATCAATCAGCCCCAGCATTTT.

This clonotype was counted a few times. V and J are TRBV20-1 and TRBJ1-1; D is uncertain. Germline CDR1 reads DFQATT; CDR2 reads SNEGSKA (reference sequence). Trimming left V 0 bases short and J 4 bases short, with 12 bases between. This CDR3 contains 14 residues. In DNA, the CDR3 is TGCAGTGCTAGAGATATAGTATCTGGCACTGAAGCTTTCTTT. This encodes CSARDIVSGTEAFF.

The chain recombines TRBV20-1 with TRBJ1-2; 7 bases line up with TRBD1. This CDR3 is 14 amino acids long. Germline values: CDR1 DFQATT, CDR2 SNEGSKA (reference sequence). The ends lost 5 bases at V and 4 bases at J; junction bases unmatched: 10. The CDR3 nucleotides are TGCAGTGCTGAGGGACAGCTATACGCCTATGGCTACACCTTC. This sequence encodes CSAEGQLYAYGYTF.

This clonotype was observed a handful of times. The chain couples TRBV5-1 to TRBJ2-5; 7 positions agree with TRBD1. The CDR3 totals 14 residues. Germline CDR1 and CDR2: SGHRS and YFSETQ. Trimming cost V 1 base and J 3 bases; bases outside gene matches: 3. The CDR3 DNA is TGCGCCAGCAGCTTGCAGACAGGGAAAGAGACCCAGTACTTC. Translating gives CASSLQTGKETQYF.

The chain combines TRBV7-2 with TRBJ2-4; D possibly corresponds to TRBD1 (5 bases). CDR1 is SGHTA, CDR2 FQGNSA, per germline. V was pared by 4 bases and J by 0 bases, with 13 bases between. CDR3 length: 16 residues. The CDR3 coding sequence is TGTGCCAGCAGCTCCTCGACAGACCTAGCCAAAAACATTCAGTACTTC. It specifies CASSSSTDLAKNIQYF.

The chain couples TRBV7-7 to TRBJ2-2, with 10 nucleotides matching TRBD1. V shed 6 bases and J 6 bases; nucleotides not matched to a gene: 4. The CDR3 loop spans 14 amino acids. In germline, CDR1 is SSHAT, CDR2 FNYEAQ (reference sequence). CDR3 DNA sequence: TGTGCCAGCAGACAAGGACAGGGGGCCGGGGAGCTGTTTTTT. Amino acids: CASRQGQGAGELFF.

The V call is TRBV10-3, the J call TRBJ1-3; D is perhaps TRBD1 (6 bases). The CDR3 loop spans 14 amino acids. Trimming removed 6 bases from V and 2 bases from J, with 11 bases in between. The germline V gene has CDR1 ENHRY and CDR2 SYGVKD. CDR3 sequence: CAISTRQAGNTIYF. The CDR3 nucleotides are TGTGCCATCAGCACAAGACAGGCTGGAAACACCATATATTTT.

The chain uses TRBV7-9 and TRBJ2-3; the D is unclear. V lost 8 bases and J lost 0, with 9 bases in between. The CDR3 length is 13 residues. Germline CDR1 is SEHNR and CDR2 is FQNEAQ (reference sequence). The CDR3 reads CASEDPSTDTQYF. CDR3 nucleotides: TGTGCCAGCGAGGATCCTAGCACAGATACGCAGTATTTT.

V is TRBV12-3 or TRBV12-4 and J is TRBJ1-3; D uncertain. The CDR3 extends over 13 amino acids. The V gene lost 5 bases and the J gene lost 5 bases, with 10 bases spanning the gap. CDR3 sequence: CASSTAGRNTIYF. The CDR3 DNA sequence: TGTGCCAGCAGTACGGCCGGAAGAAACACCATATATTTT.

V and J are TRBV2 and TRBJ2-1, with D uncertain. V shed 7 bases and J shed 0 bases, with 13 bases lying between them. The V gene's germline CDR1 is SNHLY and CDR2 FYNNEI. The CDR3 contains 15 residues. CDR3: CASTPRWSSYNEQFF. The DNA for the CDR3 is TGTGCCAGCACCCCGCGATGGAGCTCCTACAATGAGCAGTTCTTC.

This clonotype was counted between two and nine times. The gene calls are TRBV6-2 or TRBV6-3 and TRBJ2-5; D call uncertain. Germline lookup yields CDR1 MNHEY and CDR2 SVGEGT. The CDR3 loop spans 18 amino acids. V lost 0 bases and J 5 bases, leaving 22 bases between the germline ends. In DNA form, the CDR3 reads TGTGCCAGCAGTTACTCGAAGAACCTCGGCAGCCCTAGGGAGACCCAGTACTTC. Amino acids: CASSYSKNLGSPRETQYF.

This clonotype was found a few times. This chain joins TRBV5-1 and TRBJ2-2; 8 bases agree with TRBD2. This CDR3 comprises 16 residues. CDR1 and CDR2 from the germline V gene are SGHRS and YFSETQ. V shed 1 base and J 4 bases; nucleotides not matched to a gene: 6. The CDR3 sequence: CASSLTSGDFTGELFF. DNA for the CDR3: TGCGCCAGCAGCTTGACTAGCGGAGATTTCACCGGGGAGCTGTTTTTT.

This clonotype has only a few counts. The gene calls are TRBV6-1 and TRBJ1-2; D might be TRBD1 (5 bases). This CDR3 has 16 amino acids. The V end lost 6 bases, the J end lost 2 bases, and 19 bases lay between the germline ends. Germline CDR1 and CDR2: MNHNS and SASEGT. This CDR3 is CASRALGEGHNYGYTF. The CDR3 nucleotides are TGTGCCAGCAGGGCTCTTGGTGAAGGACACAACTATGGCTACACCTTC.

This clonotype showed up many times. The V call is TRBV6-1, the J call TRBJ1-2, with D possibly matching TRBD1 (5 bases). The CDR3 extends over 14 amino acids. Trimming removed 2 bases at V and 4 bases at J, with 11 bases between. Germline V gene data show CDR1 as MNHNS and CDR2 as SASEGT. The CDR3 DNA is TGTGCCAGCAGTGAAAGGGGACCGGCCTATGGCTACACCTTC. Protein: CASSERGPAYGYTF.

The CDR3 here is CASSSGDSTNTEAFF. CDR3 in DNA: TGTGCCAGCAGCTCCGGGGACAGTACGAACACTGAAGCTTTCTTT. This rearrangement joins TRBV5-6 to TRBJ1-1; 7 bases map to TRBD1. The V segment lost 3 bases and the J segment 1 base; nucleotides outside the gene matches: 6. The CDR3 sequence is 15 residues long. Germline CDR1 SGHDT, CDR2 YYEEEE.

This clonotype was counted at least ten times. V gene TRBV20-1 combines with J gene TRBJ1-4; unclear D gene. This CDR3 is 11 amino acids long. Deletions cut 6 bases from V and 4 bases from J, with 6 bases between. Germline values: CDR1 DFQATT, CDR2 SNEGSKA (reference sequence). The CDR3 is CSAGLNEKLFF. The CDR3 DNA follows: TGCAGTGCCGGCCTTAATGAAAAACTGTTTTTT.

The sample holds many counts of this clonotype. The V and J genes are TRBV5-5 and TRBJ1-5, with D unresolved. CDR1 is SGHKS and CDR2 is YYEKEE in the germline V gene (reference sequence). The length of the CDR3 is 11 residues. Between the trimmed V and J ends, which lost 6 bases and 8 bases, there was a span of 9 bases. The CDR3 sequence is CASTLSKPQHF. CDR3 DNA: TGTGCCAGCACTCTATCCAAGCCCCAGCATTTT.

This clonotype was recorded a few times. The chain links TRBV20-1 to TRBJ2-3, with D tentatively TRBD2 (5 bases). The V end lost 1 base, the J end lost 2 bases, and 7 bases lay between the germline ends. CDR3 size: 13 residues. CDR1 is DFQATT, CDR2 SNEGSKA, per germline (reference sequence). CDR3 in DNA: TGCAGTGCTAGAGCGGGGTACACAGATACGCAGTATTTT. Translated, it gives CSARAGYTDTQYF.